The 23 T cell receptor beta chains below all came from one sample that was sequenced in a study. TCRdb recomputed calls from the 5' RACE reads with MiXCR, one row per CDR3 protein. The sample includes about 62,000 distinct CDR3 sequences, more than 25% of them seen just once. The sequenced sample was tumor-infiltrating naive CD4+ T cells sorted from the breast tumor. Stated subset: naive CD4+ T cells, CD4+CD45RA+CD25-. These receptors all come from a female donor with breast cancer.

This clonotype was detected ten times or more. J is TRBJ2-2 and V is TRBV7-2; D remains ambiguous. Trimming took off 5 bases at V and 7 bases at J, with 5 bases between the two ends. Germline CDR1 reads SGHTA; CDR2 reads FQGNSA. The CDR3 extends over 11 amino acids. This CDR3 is CASSPYGELFF. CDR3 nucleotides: TGTGCCAGCAGCCCCTACGGGGAGCTGTTTTTT.

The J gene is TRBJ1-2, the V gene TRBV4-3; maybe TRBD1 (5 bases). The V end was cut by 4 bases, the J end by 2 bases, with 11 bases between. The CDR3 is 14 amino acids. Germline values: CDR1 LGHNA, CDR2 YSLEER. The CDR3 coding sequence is TGCGCCAGCAGCCCTCAGGGCCTCAACTATGGCTACACCTTC. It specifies CASSPQGLNYGYTF.

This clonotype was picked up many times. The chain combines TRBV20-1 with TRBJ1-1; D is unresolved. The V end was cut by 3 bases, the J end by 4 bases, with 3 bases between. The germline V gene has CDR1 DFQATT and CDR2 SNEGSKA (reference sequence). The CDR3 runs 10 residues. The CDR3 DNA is TGCAGTGCTAGCGGCACTGAAGCTTTCTTT. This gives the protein CSASGTEAFF.

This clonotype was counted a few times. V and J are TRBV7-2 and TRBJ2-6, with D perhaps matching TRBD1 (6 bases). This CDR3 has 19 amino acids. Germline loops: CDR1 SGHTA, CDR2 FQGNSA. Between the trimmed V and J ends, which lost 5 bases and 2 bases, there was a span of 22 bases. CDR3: CASSPTRGAPLPGANVLTF. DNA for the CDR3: TGTGCCAGCAGCCCAACCAGGGGCGCACCTCTTCCTGGGGCCAACGTCCTGACTTTC. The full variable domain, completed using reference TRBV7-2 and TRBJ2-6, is GAGVSQSPSNKVTEKGKDVELRCDPISGHTALYWYRQSLGQGLEFLIYFQGNSAPDKSGLPSDRFSAERTGGSVSTLTIQRTQQEDSAVYLCASSPTRGAPLPGANVLTFGAGSRLTVL.

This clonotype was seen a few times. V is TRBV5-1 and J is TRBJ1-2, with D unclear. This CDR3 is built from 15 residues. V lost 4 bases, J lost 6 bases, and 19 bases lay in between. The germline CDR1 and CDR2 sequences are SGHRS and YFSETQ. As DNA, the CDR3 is TGCGCCAGCAGCCCCATGGACGGGGTGCCAAATGGCTACACCTTC. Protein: CASSPMDGVPNGYTF.

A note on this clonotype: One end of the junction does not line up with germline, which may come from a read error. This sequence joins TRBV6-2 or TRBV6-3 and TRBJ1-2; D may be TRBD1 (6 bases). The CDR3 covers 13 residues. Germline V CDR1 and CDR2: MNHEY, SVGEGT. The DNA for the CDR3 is TGTGCCAGCAGTAGGGGGTCGCAGATTGGCTACGCCTTC. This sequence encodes CASSRGSQIGYAF.

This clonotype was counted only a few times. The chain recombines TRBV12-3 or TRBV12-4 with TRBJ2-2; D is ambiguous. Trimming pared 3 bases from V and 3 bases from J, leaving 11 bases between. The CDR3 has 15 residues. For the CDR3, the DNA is TGTGCCAGCAGTTTTATTCCAGGAGACACCGGGGAGCTGTTTTTT. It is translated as CASSFIPGDTGELFF.

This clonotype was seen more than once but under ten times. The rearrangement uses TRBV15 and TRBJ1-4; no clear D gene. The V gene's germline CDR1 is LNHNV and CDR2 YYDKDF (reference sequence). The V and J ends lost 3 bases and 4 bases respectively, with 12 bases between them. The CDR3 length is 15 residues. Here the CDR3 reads CATSSNRGLNEKLFF. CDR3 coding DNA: TGTGCCACCAGCAGCAACAGAGGACTTAATGAAAAACTGTTTTTT.

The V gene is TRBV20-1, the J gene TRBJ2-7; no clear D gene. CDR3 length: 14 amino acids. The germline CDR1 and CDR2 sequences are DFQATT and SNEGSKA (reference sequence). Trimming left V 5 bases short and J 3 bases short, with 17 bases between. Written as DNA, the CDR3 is TGCAGTGCTGAGGACCGGACCAAGAACTACGAGCAGTACTTC. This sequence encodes CSAEDRTKNYEQYF.

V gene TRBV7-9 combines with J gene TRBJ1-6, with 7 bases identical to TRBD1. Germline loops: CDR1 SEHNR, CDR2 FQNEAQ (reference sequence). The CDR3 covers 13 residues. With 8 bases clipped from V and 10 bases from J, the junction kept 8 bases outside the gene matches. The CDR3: CASGAQGDSPLHF. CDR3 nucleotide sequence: TGTGCCAGCGGGGCCCAGGGGGACTCACCCCTCCACTTT.

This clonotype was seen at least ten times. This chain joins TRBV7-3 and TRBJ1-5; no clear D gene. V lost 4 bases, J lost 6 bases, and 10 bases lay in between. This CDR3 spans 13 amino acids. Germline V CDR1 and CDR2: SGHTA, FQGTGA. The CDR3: CASSSNAGQPQHF. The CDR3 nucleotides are TGTGCCAGCAGCTCAAACGCCGGTCAGCCCCAGCATTTT.

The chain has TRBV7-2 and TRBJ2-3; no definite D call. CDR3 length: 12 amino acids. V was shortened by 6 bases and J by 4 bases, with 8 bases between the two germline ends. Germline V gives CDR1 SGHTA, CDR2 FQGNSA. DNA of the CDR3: TGTGCCAGCAGTGGCCGGTCAGATACGCAGTATTTT. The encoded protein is CASSGRSDTQYF.

The CDR3: CASSGRGQRVTEAFF. The CDR3 region has the DNA TGTGCCAGCAGCGGCCGGGGGCAGAGAGTCACTGAAGCTTTCTTT. This rearrangement joins TRBV5-6 to TRBJ1-1; D is possibly TRBD1 (6 bases). This CDR3 spans 15 amino acids. V shed 4 bases and J shed 4 bases, with 17 bases lying between them. CDR1 and CDR2 from the germline V gene are SGHDT and YYEEEE.

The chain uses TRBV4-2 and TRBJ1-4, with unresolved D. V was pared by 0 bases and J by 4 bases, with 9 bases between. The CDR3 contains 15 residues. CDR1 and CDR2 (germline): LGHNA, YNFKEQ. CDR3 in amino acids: CASSQDDGFNEKLFF. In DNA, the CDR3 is TGTGCCAGCAGCCAAGACGACGGTTTTAATGAAAAACTGTTTTTT.

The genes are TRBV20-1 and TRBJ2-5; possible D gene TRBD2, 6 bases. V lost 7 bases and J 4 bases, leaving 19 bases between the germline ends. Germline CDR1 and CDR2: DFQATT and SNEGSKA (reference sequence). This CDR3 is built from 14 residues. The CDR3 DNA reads TGCAGTGTTCCGTTTCGATCAGCGGGAGAGACCCAGTACTTC. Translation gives CSVPFRSAGETQYF.

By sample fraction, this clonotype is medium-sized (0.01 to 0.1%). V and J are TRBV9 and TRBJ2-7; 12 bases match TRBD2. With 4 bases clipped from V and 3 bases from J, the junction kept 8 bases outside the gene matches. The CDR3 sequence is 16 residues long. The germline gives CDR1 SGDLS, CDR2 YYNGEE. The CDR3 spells CASSPQGTSGFYEQYF. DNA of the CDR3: TGTGCCAGCAGCCCCCAAGGGACTAGCGGGTTCTACGAGCAGTACTTC.

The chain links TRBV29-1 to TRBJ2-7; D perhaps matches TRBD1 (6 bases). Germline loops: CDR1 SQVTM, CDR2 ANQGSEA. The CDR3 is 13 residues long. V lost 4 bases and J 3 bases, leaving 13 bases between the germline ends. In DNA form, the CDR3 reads TGCAGCGTTGCCTATTCAGGGGACTACGAGCAGTACTTC. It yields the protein CSVAYSGDYEQYF.

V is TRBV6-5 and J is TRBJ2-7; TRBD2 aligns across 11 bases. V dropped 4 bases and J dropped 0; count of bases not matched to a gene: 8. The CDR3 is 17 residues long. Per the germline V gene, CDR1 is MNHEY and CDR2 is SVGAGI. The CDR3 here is CASSSFRLAGNSYEQYF. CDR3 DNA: TGTGCCAGCAGTTCCTTTAGACTAGCGGGAAACTCCTACGAGCAGTACTTC.

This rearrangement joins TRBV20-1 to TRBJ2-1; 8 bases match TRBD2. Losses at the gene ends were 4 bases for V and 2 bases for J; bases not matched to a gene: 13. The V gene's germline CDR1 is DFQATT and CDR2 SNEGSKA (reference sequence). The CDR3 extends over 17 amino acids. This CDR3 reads CSAIPPLSGSPYNEQFF. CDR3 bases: TGCAGTGCTATTCCCCCCTTAAGCGGGAGCCCCTACAATGAGCAGTTCTTC.

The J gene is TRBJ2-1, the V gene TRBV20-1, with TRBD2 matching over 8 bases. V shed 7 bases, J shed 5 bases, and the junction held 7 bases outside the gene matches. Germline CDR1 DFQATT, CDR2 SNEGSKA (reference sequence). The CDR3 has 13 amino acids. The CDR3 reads CSVLAGGDNEQFF. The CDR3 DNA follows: TGCAGTGTTTTGGCGGGAGGAGACAATGAGCAGTTCTTC.

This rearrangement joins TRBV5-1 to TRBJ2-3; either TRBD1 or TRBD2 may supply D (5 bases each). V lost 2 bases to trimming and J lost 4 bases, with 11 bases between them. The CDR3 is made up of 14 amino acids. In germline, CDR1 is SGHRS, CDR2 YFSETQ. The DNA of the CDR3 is TGCGCCAGCAGCTTCTACGGGGACCCAGATACGCAGTATTTT. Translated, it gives CASSFYGDPDTQYF.

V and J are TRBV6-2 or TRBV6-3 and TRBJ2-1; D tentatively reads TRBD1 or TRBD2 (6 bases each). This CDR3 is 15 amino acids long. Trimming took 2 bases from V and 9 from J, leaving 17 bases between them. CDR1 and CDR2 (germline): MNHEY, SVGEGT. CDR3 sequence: CASSYGVRGVGEQFF. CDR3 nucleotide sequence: TGTGCCAGCAGTTACGGGGTTAGGGGGGTCGGTGAGCAGTTCTTC.

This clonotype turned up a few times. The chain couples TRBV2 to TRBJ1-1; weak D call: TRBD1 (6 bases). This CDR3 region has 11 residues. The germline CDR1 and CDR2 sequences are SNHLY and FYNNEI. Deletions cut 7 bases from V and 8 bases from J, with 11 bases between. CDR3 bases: TGTGCCAGCAATGAGGGGGACGAAGCTTTCTTT. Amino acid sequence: CASNEGDEAFF.